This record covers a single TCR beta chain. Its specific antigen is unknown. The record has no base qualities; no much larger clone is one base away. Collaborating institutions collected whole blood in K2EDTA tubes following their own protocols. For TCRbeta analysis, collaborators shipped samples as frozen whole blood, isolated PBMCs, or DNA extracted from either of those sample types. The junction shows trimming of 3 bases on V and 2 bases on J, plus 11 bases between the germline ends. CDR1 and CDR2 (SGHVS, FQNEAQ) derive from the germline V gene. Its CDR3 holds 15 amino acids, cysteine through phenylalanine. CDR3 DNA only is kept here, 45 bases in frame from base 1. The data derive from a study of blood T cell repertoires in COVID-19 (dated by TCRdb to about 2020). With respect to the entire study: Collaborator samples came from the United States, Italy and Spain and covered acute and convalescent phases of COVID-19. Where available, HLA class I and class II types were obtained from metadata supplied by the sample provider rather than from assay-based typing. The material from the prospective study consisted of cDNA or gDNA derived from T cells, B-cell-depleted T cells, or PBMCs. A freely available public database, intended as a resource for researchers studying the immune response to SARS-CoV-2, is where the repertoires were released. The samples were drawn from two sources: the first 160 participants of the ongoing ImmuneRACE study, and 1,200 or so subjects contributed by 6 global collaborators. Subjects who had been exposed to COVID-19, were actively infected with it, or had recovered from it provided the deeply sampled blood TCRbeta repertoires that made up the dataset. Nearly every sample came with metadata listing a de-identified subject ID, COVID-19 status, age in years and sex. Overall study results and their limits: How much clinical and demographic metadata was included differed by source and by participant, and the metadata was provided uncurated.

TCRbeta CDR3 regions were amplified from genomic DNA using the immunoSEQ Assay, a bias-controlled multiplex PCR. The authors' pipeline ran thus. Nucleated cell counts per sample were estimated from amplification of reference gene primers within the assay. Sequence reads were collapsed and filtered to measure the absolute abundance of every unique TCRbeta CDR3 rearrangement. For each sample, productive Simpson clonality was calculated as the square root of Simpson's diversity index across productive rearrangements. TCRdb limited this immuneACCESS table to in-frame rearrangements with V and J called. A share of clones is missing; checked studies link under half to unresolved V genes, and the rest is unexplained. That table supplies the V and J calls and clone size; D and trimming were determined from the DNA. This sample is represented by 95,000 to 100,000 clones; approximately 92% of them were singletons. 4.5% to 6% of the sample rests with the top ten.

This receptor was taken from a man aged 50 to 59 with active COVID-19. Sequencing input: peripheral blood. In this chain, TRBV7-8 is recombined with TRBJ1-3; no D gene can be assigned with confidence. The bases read TGTGCCAGCAGCTTCACGAGGGAAACTGGAAACACCATATATTTT. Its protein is CASSFTRETGNTIYF.